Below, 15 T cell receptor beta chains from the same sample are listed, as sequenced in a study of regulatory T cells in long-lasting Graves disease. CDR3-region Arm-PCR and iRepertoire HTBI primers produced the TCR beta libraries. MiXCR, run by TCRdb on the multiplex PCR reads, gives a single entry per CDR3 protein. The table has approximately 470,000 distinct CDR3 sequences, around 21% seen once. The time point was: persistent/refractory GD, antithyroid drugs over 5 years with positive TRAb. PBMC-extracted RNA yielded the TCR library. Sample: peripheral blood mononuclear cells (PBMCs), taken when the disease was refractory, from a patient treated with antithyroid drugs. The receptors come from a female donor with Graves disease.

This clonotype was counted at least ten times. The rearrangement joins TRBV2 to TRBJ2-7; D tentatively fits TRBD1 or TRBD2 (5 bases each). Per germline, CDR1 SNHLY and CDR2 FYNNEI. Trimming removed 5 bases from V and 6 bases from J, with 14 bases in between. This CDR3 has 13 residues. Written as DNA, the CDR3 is TGTGCCAGCAGTCGCCCTGGGGGATCCGAGCAGTACTTC. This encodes CASSRPGGSEQYF. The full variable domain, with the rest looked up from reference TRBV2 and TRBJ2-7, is EPEVTQTPSHQVTQMGQEVILRCVPISNHLYFYWYRQILGQKVEFLVSFYNNEISEKSEIFDDQFSVERPDGSNFTLKIRSTKLEDSAMYFCASSRPGGSEQYFGPGTRLTVT.

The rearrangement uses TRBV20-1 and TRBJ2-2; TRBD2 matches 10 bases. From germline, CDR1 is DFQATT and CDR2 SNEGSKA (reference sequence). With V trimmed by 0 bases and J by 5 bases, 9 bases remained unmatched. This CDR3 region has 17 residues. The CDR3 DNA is TGCAGTGCTAGAGACCCCCTAGCGGGAGAGTGGACCGGGGAGCTGTTTTTT. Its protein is CSARDPLAGEWTGELFF.

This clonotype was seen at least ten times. CDR3 residues: CASSQDFLDYEQYF. In DNA, the CDR3 is TGTGCCAGCAGCCAAGATTTCCTCGACTACGAGCAGTACTTC. The V and J genes are TRBV14 and TRBJ2-7, with D unresolved. The CDR3 totals 14 residues. Germline-derived CDR1 and CDR2 are SGHDN and FVKESK. The ends were cut back, 0 bases at V and 3 bases at J, with 9 bases in the middle. Full variable domain (rest looked up from reference TRBV14 and TRBJ2-7): EAGVTQFPSHSVIEKGQTVTLRCDPISGHDNLYWYRRVMGKEIKFLLHFVKESKQDESGMPNNRFLAERTGGTYSTLKVQPAELEDSGVYFCASSQDFLDYEQYFGPGTRLTVT.

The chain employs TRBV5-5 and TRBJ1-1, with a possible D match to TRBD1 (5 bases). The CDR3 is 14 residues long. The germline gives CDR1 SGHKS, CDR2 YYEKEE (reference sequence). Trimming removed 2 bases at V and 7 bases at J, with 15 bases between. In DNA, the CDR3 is TGTGCCAGCAGCTTCGGGGACGCGTACGTTGAAGCTTTCTTT. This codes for CASSFGDAYVEAFF.

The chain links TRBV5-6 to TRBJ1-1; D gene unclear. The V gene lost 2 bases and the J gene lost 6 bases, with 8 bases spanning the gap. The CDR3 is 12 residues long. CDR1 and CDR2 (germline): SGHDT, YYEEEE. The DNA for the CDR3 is TGTGCCAGCAGCTTTAGTACCTCTGAAGCTTTCTTT. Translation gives CASSFSTSEAFF. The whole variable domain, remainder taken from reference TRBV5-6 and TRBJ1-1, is DAGVTQSPTHLIKTRGQQVTLRCSPKSGHDTVSWYQQALGQGPQFIFQYYEEEERQRGNFPDRFSGHQFPNYSSELNVNALLLGDSALYLCASSFSTSEAFFGQGTRLTVV.

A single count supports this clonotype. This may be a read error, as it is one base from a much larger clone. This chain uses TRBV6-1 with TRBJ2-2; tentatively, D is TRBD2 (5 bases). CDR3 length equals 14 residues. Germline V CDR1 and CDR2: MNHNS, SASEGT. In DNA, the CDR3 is TGTGCCAGCGCCGCTAGTCTTTCACCCGGGGAGCCGTTTTTT. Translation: CASAASLSPGEPFF.

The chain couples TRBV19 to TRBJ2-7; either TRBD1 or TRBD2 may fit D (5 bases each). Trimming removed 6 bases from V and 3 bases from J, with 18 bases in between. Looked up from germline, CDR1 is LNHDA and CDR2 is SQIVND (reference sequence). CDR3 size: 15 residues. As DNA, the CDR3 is TGTGCCAGTAGCCCTGGGGCGCCGGGGAGCTACGAGCAGTACTTC. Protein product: CASSPGAPGSYEQYF.

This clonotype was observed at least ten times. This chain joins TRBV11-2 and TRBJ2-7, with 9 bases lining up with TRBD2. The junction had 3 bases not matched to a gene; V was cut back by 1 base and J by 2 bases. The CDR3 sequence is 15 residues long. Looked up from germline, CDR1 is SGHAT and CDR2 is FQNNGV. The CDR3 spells CASSLVAGEAYEQYF. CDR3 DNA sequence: TGTGCCAGCAGCTTAGTAGCGGGGGAAGCCTACGAGCAGTACTTC. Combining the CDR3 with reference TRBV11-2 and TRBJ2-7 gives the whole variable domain EAGVAQSPRYKIIEKRQSVAFWCNPISGHATLYWYQQILGQGPKLLIQFQNNGVVDDSQLPKDRFSAERLKGVDSTLKIQPAKLEDSAVYLCASSLVAGEAYEQYFGPGTRLTVT.

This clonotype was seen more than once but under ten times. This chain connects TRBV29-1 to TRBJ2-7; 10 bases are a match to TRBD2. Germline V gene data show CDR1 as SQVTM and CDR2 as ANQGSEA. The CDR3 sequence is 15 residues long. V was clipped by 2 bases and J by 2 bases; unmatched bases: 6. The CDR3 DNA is TGCAGCGTTGAACTTATCAGCGGGAGGGCCTACGAGCAGTACTTC. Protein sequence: CSVELISGRAYEQYF.

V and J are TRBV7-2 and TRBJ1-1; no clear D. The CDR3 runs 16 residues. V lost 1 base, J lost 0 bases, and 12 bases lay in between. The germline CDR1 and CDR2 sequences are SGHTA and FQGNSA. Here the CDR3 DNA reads TGTGCCAGCAGCTTAGACGCTGGTACAGTGAACACTGAAGCTTTCTTT. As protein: CASSLDAGTVNTEAFF.

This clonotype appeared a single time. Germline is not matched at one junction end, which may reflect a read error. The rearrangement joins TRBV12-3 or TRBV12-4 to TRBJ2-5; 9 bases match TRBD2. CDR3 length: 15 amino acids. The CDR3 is CASSFGLAGQEAQYF. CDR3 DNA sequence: TGTGCCAGCAGTTTCGGGCTAGCGGGACAAGAGGCCCAGTACTTC.

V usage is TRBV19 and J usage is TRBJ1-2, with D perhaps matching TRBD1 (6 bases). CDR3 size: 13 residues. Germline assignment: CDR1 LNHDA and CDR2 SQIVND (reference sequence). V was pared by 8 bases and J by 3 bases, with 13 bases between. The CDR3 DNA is TGTGCCAGTCAACAGGGCTTTGACTATGGCTACACCTTC. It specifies CASQQGFDYGYTF.

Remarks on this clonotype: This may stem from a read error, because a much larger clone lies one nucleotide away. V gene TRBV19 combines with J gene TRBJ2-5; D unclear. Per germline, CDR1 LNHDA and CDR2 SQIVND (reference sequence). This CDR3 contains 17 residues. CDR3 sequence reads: CASRPRMTETYQETQCF. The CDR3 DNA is TGTGCCAGTAGACCTCGAATGACGGAAACGTACCAAGAGACCCAGTGCTTC.

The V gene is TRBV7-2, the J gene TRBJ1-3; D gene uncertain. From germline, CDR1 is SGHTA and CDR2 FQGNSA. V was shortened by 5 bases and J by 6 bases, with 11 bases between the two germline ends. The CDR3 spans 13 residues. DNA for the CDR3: TGTGCCAGCAGCCGCACTGGGTCAAACACCATATATTTT. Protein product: CASSRTGSNTIYF.

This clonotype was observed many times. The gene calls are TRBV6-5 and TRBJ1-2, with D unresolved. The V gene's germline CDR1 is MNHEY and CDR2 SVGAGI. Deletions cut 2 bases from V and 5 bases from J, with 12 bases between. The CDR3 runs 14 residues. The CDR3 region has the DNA TGTGCCAGCAGTTACAGGGCCGAACAGTATGGCTACACCTTC. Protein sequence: CASSYRAEQYGYTF.